This TCR beta chain was identified in a study of cytomegalovirus exposure and HLA in healthy donors. Notes on the study in general: Most sequenced TCRs were rare (though some public TCRs occurred in many donors). A later analysis found that most CMV-associated TCR beta chains appeared HLA-restricted.

The PCR used 60 Vbeta and 13 Jbeta primers. Profiled with immunoSEQ multiplex PCR; TCRdb holds only in-frame clones, not every one. In the table there are under 110,000 clones, 60% to 80% of which are singletons. On this clone: Its antigen is undetermined.

At sampling all donors were nominally healthy, likely with unrecorded immune exposures. Germline V gives CDR1 MRHNA, CDR2 SNTAGT. The CDR3 extends over 15 amino acids. V lost 9 bases to trimming and J lost 5 bases; unmatched junction nucleotides: 12. V gene TRBV6-4 combines with J gene TRBJ2-2; 7 bases are shared with TRBD1. This sequence was found in a boy aged 5-17 years in good health and CMV-seronegative. Specimen: PBMCs. The CDR3 loop is CASRQGVLSTGELFF. CDR3 nucleotide sequence: TGTGCCAGTCGGCAGGGGGTCCTATCGACCGGGGAGCTGTTTTTT.